Presented here are 23 T cell receptor beta chains from one specimen sequenced in a study of shared T cell receptors in the human thymus. Clones were sequenced by immunoSEQ multiplex PCR, and TCRdb holds only the in-frame ones, with some missing. The sample records hundreds of thousands of clones, just under 95% being singletons. Source material: thymocytes. These receptors all stem from a human donor.

The chain recombines TRBV27 with TRBJ2-7; D not certain. The V gene lost 5 bases and the J gene lost 5 bases, with 19 bases spanning the gap. Germline-derived CDR1 and CDR2 are MNHEY and SMNVEV (reference sequence). The CDR3 covers 15 residues. The CDR3 region is CASSPPGKVSNEQYF. CDR3 sequence (DNA): TGTGCCAGCAGTCCCCCTGGGAAGGTTTCGAACGAGCAGTACTTC.

J is TRBJ1-1 and V is TRBV5-4; 8 bases map to TRBD1. Germline CDR1 SGHNT, CDR2 YYREEE (reference sequence). Unmatched junction bases numbered 3, after V lost 6 bases and J lost 2 bases. The CDR3 sequence is 13 residues long. CDR3 bases: TGTGCCAGCACAGGGGGCAGAAACACTGAAGCTTTCTTT. Protein: CASTGGRNTEAFF. The variable domain in full, with the rest retrieved from reference TRBV5-4 and TRBJ1-1, is ETGVTQSPTHLIKTRGQQVTLRCSSQSGHNTVSWYQQALGQGPQFIFQYYREEENGRGNFPPRFSGLQFPNYSSELNVNALELDDSALYLCASTGGRNTEAFFGQGTRLTVV.

The chain carries TRBV6-5 and TRBJ2-1; possibly TRBD1 or TRBD2 for D (5 bases each). The CDR3 runs 13 residues. The ends were cut back, 5 bases at V and 7 bases at J, with 12 bases in the middle. CDR1 is MNHEY, CDR2 SVGAGI, per germline. The CDR3 loop reads CASSLGRWNEQFF. Written as DNA, the CDR3 is TGTGCCAGCAGTCTGGGACGGTGGAATGAGCAGTTCTTC.

This clone was detected once. The chain couples TRBV7-2 to TRBJ1-1, with D unresolved. Trimming shortened V by 5 bases and J by 7 bases, and 8 bases separated the two germline ends. The CDR3 is 11 amino acids. Per germline, CDR1 SGHTA and CDR2 FQGNSA. Here the CDR3 DNA reads TGTGCCAGCAGCGCCCCGGGTGAAGCTTTCTTT. Encoded protein: CASSAPGEAFF.

V gene TRBV4-1 combines with J gene TRBJ2-7, with TRBD2 matching 7 bases. This CDR3 is built from 15 residues. J gave up 6 bases and V 0 bases, and 8 bases lay outside the gene matches. The germline V gene has CDR1 MGHRA and CDR2 YSYEKL. The CDR3 loop reads CASSQEDAGVLEQYF. The CDR3 nucleotides are TGCGCCAGCAGCCAAGAGGATGCGGGAGTACTCGAGCAGTACTTC.

The rearrangement joins TRBV29-1 to TRBJ2-3; 8 positions agree with TRBD2. The CDR3 extends over 18 amino acids. Losses at the gene ends were 0 bases for V and 0 bases for J; bases not matched to a gene: 11. The germline gives CDR1 SQVTM, CDR2 ANQGSEA. The CDR3 loop is CSVEDRGSGVPSTDTQYF. The DNA of the CDR3 is TGCAGCGTTGAAGATCGCGGTAGCGGGGTCCCTAGCACAGATACGCAGTATTTT.

The chain uses TRBV18 and TRBJ2-7, with unresolved D. There are 11 residues in the CDR3. V dropped 3 bases and J dropped 3 bases, with 3 bases sitting between them. CDR1 and CDR2 from the germline V gene are KGHSH and LQKENI. The CDR3 region is CASSPDYEQYF. CDR3 DNA: TGTGCCAGCTCACCGGACTACGAGCAGTACTTC.

The CDR3 is CASSFGTGFNEQFF. The CDR3 DNA is TGTGCCAGCAGCTTCGGGACAGGGTTCAATGAGCAGTTCTTC. The chain has TRBV5-6 and TRBJ2-1, with TRBD1 matching over 9 bases. CDR3 length: 14 amino acids. Unmatched junction bases numbered 3, after V lost 2 bases and J lost 6 bases. Germline loops: CDR1 SGHDT, CDR2 YYEEEE. Drawing the rest from reference TRBV5-6 and TRBJ2-1, the complete variable domain is DAGVTQSPTHLIKTRGQQVTLRCSPKSGHDTVSWYQQALGQGPQFIFQYYEEEERQRGNFPDRFSGHQFPNYSSELNVNALLLGDSALYLCASSFGTGFNEQFFGPGTRLTVL.

The chain joins TRBV27 to TRBJ1-2; TRBD1 matches 7 bases. CDR1 and CDR2 (germline): MNHEY, SMNVEV (reference sequence). Unmatched junction bases numbered 3, after V lost 4 bases and J lost 7 bases. The CDR3 covers 12 residues. The DNA for the CDR3 is TGTGCCAGCAGTTCCGACAGGGCTGGCTACACCTTC. It yields the protein CASSSDRAGYTF.

This clone was observed a single time. V gene TRBV6-1 combines with J gene TRBJ2-1, with 9 bases that match TRBD2. Trimming removed 2 bases from V and 0 bases from J; junction bases left unmatched: 14. This CDR3 comprises 20 residues. CDR1 is MNHNS and CDR2 is SASEGT in the germline V gene. As DNA, the CDR3 is TGTGCCAGCAGTGAATTAGGGGCTAGCGGGACATACAGCTCCTACAATGAGCAGTTCTTC. Translation: CASSELGASGTYSSYNEQFF.

This clone was seen just once. This chain uses TRBV27 with TRBJ1-6; TRBD1 agrees at 8 bases. V trimming: 4 bases; J trimming: 9 bases; junction bases outside the gene matches: 17. This CDR3 contains 18 residues. CDR1 MNHEY and CDR2 SMNVEV come from the germline V gene (reference sequence). CDR3 loop: CASSSQKPPDRGGSPLHF. For the CDR3, the DNA is TGTGCCAGCAGTTCCCAAAAACCGCCCGACAGGGGTGGTTCACCCCTCCACTTT.

The rearrangement joins TRBV11-2 to TRBJ1-1; 9 positions agree with TRBD1. Germline trimming cut 0 bases from V and 5 bases from J; bases unmatched to any gene: 1. CDR1 and CDR2 (germline): SGHAT, FQNNGV. This CDR3 spans 14 amino acids. The CDR3 DNA reads as TGTGCCAGCAGCTTAGAAGGGACAGGGACTGAAGCTTTCTTT. Residues: CASSLEGTGTEAFF. Together with reference TRBV11-2 and TRBJ1-1, the CDR3 gives the full variable domain: EAGVAQSPRYKIIEKRQSVAFWCNPISGHATLYWYQQILGQGPKLLIQFQNNGVVDDSQLPKDRFSAERLKGVDSTLKIQPAKLEDSAVYLCASSLEGTGTEAFFGQGTRLTVV.

The chain's CDR3 is CASLNGRGTYEQYF. CDR3 sequence (DNA): TGTGCCAGCCTCAACGGTCGGGGGACGTACGAGCAGTACTTC. This sequence joins TRBV28 and TRBJ2-7; tentative D call: TRBD2 (6 bases). Germline lookup yields CDR1 MDHEN and CDR2 SYDVKM. With 8 bases removed from V and 4 bases from J, the gap between germline ends came to 18 bases. CDR3 length: 14 residues.

J is TRBJ2-3 and V is TRBV27, with D uncertain. Trimming took off 6 bases at V and 5 bases at J, with 9 bases between the two ends. CDR1 MNHEY and CDR2 SMNVEV come from the germline V gene (reference sequence). This CDR3 is built from 12 residues. This CDR3 reads CASRAVLDTQYF. In nucleotides, the CDR3 is TGTGCCAGCAGGGCCGTACTAGATACGCAGTATTTT.

This chain connects TRBV21-1 to TRBJ2-1; no DNA check was done on the table's D call, TRBD2. TRBV21-1 is reported as a pseudogene. This CDR3 has 18 residues. CDR3: CASSMRLEKEGIYNEQFF. CDR3 sequence (DNA): TGTGCCAGCAGCATGCGCCTCGAGAAGGAGGGCATTTACAATGAGCAGTTCTTC.

V usage is TRBV5-1 and J usage is TRBJ2-5; 7 nucleotides align to TRBD2. V was clipped by 2 bases and J by 11 bases; unmatched bases: 3. CDR1 and CDR2 (germline): SGHRS, YFSETQ. This CDR3 contains 11 residues. The CDR3 coding sequence is TGCGCCAGCAGCTTTGCGGGAGAGCAGTACTTC. It encodes CASSFAGEQYF.

This chain joins TRBV27 and TRBJ2-7; 8 bases map to TRBD1. This CDR3 contains 12 residues. Germline CDR1 MNHEY, CDR2 SMNVEV (reference sequence). V was pared by 7 bases and J by 11 bases, with 10 bases of the junction left unmatched. This CDR3 is CASTVTQGDKYF. As DNA, the CDR3 is TGTGCCAGCACCGTTACACAGGGGGATAAGTACTTC.

The genes are TRBV15 and TRBJ2-3; no clear D gene. Trimming cost V 0 bases and J 4 bases, with 20 bases left between them. This CDR3 has 18 residues. Germline lookup yields CDR1 LNHNV and CDR2 YYDKDF (reference sequence). The CDR3 sequence: CATSRDSGGSPFADTQYF. CDR3 DNA sequence: TGTGCCACCAGCAGAGATTCCGGCGGCAGCCCATTCGCAGATACGCAGTATTTT.

V and J are TRBV27 and TRBJ2-5; 14 bases are shared with TRBD2. The CDR3 extends over 15 amino acids. Germline assignment: CDR1 MNHEY and CDR2 SMNVEV (reference sequence). V lost 7 bases and J lost 5; bases outside the gene matches: 6. The DNA of the CDR3 is TGTGCCAGCAAAGGGACTAGCGGGAGAGTGGAGACCCAGTACTTC. Translating gives CASKGTSGRVETQYF.

For the CDR3, the DNA is TGTGCCAGCAGCTTAGCTGCTTCTGGTGGCAGGGTCTGTGAGCAGTACTTC. Amino acid sequence: CASSLAASGGRVCEQYF. The chain employs TRBV11-2 and TRBJ2-7; a weak D match, TRBD1 (5 bases). CDR1 and CDR2 from the germline V gene are SGHAT and FQNNGV. V was clipped by 1 base and J by 7 bases, with 23 bases between them. The CDR3 runs 17 residues.

This chain uses TRBV11-2 with TRBJ2-7, with 7 bases lining up with TRBD1. V trimming: 7 bases; J trimming: 4 bases; junction bases outside the gene matches: 7. CDR3 length equals 13 residues. In germline, CDR1 is SGHAT, CDR2 FQNNGV. Written as DNA, the CDR3 is TGTGCCAGCATTGGACAGGCGCGTTACGAGCAGTACTTC. Its protein product is CASIGQARYEQYF.

This chain connects TRBV4-2 to TRBJ1-4, with D perhaps TRBD1 (5 bases). From germline, CDR1 is LGHNA and CDR2 YNFKEQ. The CDR3 loop spans 15 amino acids. V was pared by 2 bases and J by 8 bases, with 15 bases between. The CDR3 region is CASSQPPSPGEKLFF. CDR3 DNA sequence: TGTGCCAGCAGCCAACCGCCGTCTCCAGGGGAAAAACTGTTTTTT.

The V call is TRBV28, the J call TRBJ2-5; 10 bases are a match to TRBD1. Losses at the gene ends were 6 bases for V and 3 bases for J; bases not matched to a gene: 10. CDR3 length: 16 amino acids. The V gene's germline CDR1 is MDHEN and CDR2 SYDVKM. The CDR3 sequence is CASSFLEGQGKETQYF. Here the CDR3 DNA reads TGTGCCAGCAGCTTCCTTGAGGGACAGGGGAAAGAGACCCAGTACTTC.